This T cell receptor (beta chain) was sequenced in a study of OX40 agonist ivuxolimab in advanced cancers. Study context: Those enrolled were approximately 87% male, with a mean age of roughly 62 years and ages from about 20 to 80.

There are 16 residues in the CDR3. The V end was cut by 4 bases, the J end by 5 bases, with 21 bases between. CDR1 and CDR2 (germline): SGDLS, YYNGEE. Clones were read by immunoSEQ multiplex PCR, and TCRdb kept only the in-frame ones, dropping some. The sample consists of more than 80,000 clones, 90% of them appearing once. The chain is built from TRBV9 and TRBJ2-5; tentatively, D is TRBD1 (6 bases). The specimen comprised CD4+ or CD8+ T cells sorted from blood, sampled in a trial of the OX40 agonist ivuxolimab. This receptor was taken from an adult with an advanced solid tumor such as melanoma, head and neck, liver or kidney cancer. CDR3 DNA: TGTGCCAGCAGCCCGGGGTTGGGGGCCCGTTCGGAGACCCAGTACTTC. Translation: CASSPGLGARSETQYF.